The rows below give T cell receptor beta chains drawn from one sample of a study of molecular identifiers for immune sequencing clone quantification. TCRdb called the PCR reads again in MiXCR, with one record for every CDR3 protein. The sample lists 250,000 to 350,000 distinct CDR3 sequences, about a fifth seen once, with over 0.7% in the top ten. What was sequenced was naive CD8+ T cells from blood, with Jurkat cell RNA spiked in. The receptors were sampled from a human donor in good health. Some libraries in this study had Jurkat cell RNA spiked in. Each CDR3 is given with its conserved first and last residue. A D gene is named only where the DNA matches it firmly. Not all rows give a size; the values are once, few, many and, for expanded clones, a class.

j_gene: TRBJ2-3; v_gene: TRBV11-3; d_gene: .; abundance: once; CDR3nt: TGTGCCAGCAGCCCGTATCGCACAGATACGCAGTATTTT; CDR3aa: CASSPYRTDTQYF
j_gene: TRBJ1-5; v_gene: TRBV12-3/TRBV12-4; d_gene: .; abundance: many; CDR3nt: TGTGCCAGCAGTCCCCGAGCGGTCCAGAGCAATCAGCCCCAGCATTTT; CDR3aa: CASSPRAVQSNQPQHF
j_gene: TRBJ2-7; v_gene: TRBV5-6; d_gene: .; abundance: many; CDR3nt: TGTGCCAGCAGCTTCGCAGGGTCCTACGAGCAGTACTTC; CDR3aa: CASSFAGSYEQYF
j_gene: TRBJ2-2; v_gene: TRBV28; d_gene: TRBD1; abundance: many; CDR3nt: TGTGCCAGCAGTCTCAGGACAGGCCCCGGGGAGCTGTTTTTT; CDR3aa: CASSLRTGPGELFF
j_gene: TRBJ2-1; v_gene: TRBV2; d_gene: TRBD2; abundance: .; CDR3nt: TGTGCCAGCAGTCTTTCTAGCGGGCCCAGATGGAATGAGCAGTTCTTC; CDR3aa: CASSLSSGPRWNEQFF
j_gene: TRBJ1-1; v_gene: TRBV6-5; d_gene: .; abundance: many; CDR3nt: TGTGCCAGCAGCCTAAGGAATTTTAACACTGAAGCTTTCTTT; CDR3aa: CASSLRNFNTEAFF
j_gene: TRBJ2-7; v_gene: TRBV28; d_gene: TRBD1; abundance: .; CDR3nt: TGTGCCAGCACCTTAGGACAGGGGTTTTACGAGCAGTACTTC; CDR3aa: CASTLGQGFYEQYF
j_gene: TRBJ2-2; v_gene: TRBV29-1; d_gene: .; abundance: many; CDR3nt: TGCAGCGTTGATTGGAACACCGGGGAGCTGTTTTTT; CDR3aa: CSVDWNTGELFF
j_gene: TRBJ2-7; v_gene: TRBV7-8; d_gene: .; abundance: many; CDR3nt: TGTGCCAGCAGCTTACACAGGGTCCTGTACGAGCAGTACTTC; CDR3aa: CASSLHRVLYEQYF
j_gene: TRBJ2-7; v_gene: TRBV30; d_gene: .; abundance: many; CDR3nt: TGTGCCTGGAGTGTACAATCGGGGGAGCAGTACTTC; CDR3aa: CAWSVQSGEQYF
j_gene: TRBJ1-1; v_gene: TRBV30; d_gene: .; abundance: .; CDR3nt: TGTGCCTGGAGTGGTAGCTTCGGCGTAGGTTACACTGAAGCTTTCTTT; CDR3aa: CAWSGSFGVGYTEAFF
j_gene: TRBJ2-3; v_gene: TRBV6-2/TRBV6-3; d_gene: .; abundance: few; CDR3nt: TGTGCCAGCAGTTCACTAGCCGGACCCACAGATACGCAGTATTTT; CDR3aa: CASSSLAGPTDTQYF
j_gene: TRBJ2-7; v_gene: TRBV7-9; d_gene: .; abundance: many; CDR3nt: TGTGCCAGCAGCCTCGGAGACAGGCTTGTAAACGAGCAGTACTTC; CDR3aa: CASSLGDRLVNEQYF
j_gene: TRBJ1-1; v_gene: TRBV4-3; d_gene: .; abundance: many; CDR3nt: TGCGCCAGCAGCCAGGACAGAATGAACACTGAAGCTTTCTTT; CDR3aa: CASSQDRMNTEAFF
j_gene: TRBJ2-7; v_gene: TRBV9; d_gene: TRBD1; abundance: few; CDR3nt: TGTGCCAGCAGCTCAGGGGGTCTTTCCTACGAGCAGTACTTC; CDR3aa: CASSSGGLSYEQYF
j_gene: TRBJ1-1; v_gene: TRBV30; d_gene: .; abundance: many; CDR3nt: TGTGCCTGGAGTTTTGGAGTGAACACTGAAGCTTTCTTT; CDR3aa: CAWSFGVNTEAFF
j_gene: TRBJ2-7; v_gene: TRBV29-1; d_gene: TRBD1; abundance: many; CDR3nt: TGCAGCGTTGAAACAGGGGGCGGCGAGCAGTACTTC; CDR3aa: CSVETGGGEQYF
j_gene: TRBJ2-7; v_gene: TRBV7-3; d_gene: TRBD2; abundance: many; CDR3nt: TGTGCCAGCAGCTTAATTAGCGGGAGCCAGTACGAGCAGTACTTC; CDR3aa: CASSLISGSQYEQYF
j_gene: TRBJ2-3; v_gene: TRBV14; d_gene: .; abundance: many; CDR3nt: TGTGCCAGCAGCGAGTGGGACCCTGGGTCGGATACGCAGTATTTT; CDR3aa: CASSEWDPGSDTQYF
j_gene: TRBJ2-5; v_gene: TRBV3-1; d_gene: .; abundance: few; CDR3nt: TGTGCCAGCAGCCAAGGGGGCCGACTAGGAGGAGTTGAGACCCAGTACTTC; CDR3aa: CASSQGGRLGGVETQYF
j_gene: TRBJ2-7; v_gene: TRBV6-2/TRBV6-3; d_gene: TRBD1; abundance: .; CDR3nt: TGTGTCAGCAGTTACGGCACAGGGGGGGAGCAGTACTTC; CDR3aa: CVSSYGTGGEQYF
j_gene: TRBJ2-7; v_gene: TRBV27; d_gene: .; abundance: many; CDR3nt: TGTGCCAGCAGACCCGGACTGCGCCCCTACGAGCAGTACTTC; CDR3aa: CASRPGLRPYEQYF
j_gene: TRBJ2-3; v_gene: TRBV4-3; d_gene: .; abundance: few; CDR3nt: TGCGCCAGCAGCCAAGGGACACTCACAGATACGCAGTATTTT; CDR3aa: CASSQGTLTDTQYF
j_gene: TRBJ2-5; v_gene: TRBV6-5; d_gene: TRBD2; abundance: many; CDR3nt: TGTGCCAGCCAATCTCTAGCGGACTACCAAGAGACCCAGTACTTC; CDR3aa: CASQSLADYQETQYF
j_gene: TRBJ1-1; v_gene: TRBV12-5; d_gene: .; abundance: .; CDR3nt: TGTGCTAGTGGTGTCGGCAGGACTGAAGCTTTCTTT; CDR3aa: CASGVGRTEAFF
j_gene: TRBJ1-5; v_gene: TRBV20-1; d_gene: .; abundance: many; CDR3nt: TGCAGTGCTAGAGATCTGCGCCACCATAGCAATCAGCCCCAGCATTTT; CDR3aa: CSARDLRHHSNQPQHF
j_gene: TRBJ2-7; v_gene: TRBV9; d_gene: TRBD1; abundance: .; CDR3nt: TGTGCCAGCAGCGCGGAGAGGACAGGGGGTGACGAGCAGTACTTC; CDR3aa: CASSAERTGGDEQYF
j_gene: TRBJ2-4; v_gene: TRBV20-1; d_gene: .; abundance: many; CDR3nt: TGCAGTGCTAGAGATTTTGGGGTTTCCAAAAACATTCAGTACTTC; CDR3aa: CSARDFGVSKNIQYF
j_gene: TRBJ1-2; v_gene: TRBV7-9; d_gene: .; abundance: few; CDR3nt: TGTGCCAGCAGCTCACCTGAGTTTGTTGGCTACACCTTC; CDR3aa: CASSSPEFVGYTF
j_gene: TRBJ2-1; v_gene: TRBV11-2; d_gene: TRBD1; abundance: many; CDR3nt: TGTGCCAGCAGCTCGGACAGGGGCCCCCCCTACAATGAGCAGTTCTTC; CDR3aa: CASSSDRGPPYNEQFF
j_gene: TRBJ2-2; v_gene: TRBV6-5; d_gene: TRBD2; abundance: many; CDR3nt: TGTGCCAGCAGTTATCGTCGACTAGCGGGGAAAACGAACACCGGGGAGCTGTTTTTT; CDR3aa: CASSYRRLAGKTNTGELFF
j_gene: TRBJ2-3; v_gene: TRBV20-1; d_gene: TRBD2; abundance: many; CDR3nt: TGCAGTGCTAGAACTAGCGGGAGCACAGATACGCAGTATTTT; CDR3aa: CSARTSGSTDTQYF
j_gene: TRBJ2-7; v_gene: TRBV6-6; d_gene: .; abundance: many; CDR3nt: TGTGCCAGCAGTTTTCCCGACCCATCCTACGAGCAGTACTTC; CDR3aa: CASSFPDPSYEQYF
j_gene: TRBJ1-5; v_gene: TRBV5-5; d_gene: .; abundance: many; CDR3nt: TGTGCCAGCAGTTCGGACCGCTCCGAGCCCCAGCATTTT; CDR3aa: CASSSDRSEPQHF
j_gene: TRBJ1-5; v_gene: TRBV6-2/TRBV6-3; d_gene: .; abundance: few; CDR3nt: TGTGCCAGCAGTTTCCCGGGACAATACAATCAGCCCCAGCATTTT; CDR3aa: CASSFPGQYNQPQHF
j_gene: TRBJ2-1; v_gene: TRBV9; d_gene: TRBD1; abundance: many; CDR3nt: TGTGCCAGCAGCGCCCTATGGACAGGGGATTACAATGAGCAGTTCTTC; CDR3aa: CASSALWTGDYNEQFF
j_gene: TRBJ2-3; v_gene: TRBV6-5; d_gene: .; abundance: few; CDR3nt: TGTGCCAGCAGTTACTCGGGGGCGAGAGATACGCAGTATTTT; CDR3aa: CASSYSGARDTQYF